The clone carrying this T cell receptor beta chain was counted a few times. Its specificity is not known. The data stem from a study of T cells in Graves' hyperthyroidism and ophthalmopathy. Overall study findings and caveats: Most clonotypes expanded in the thyroid (above 0.001) were also present in blood. Stable hyperthyroidism was told apart from ophthalmopathy by a model built on 13 V-J features.

Hyperthyroidism in the patients, aged 18 to 65, was newly diagnosed and under 2 months in duration. The source material, RNA transcripts, was used to amplify TCR beta CDR3 regions. The HTBI set primed first-round TCR CDR3 RT-PCR. TCRdb recomputed calls from the multiplex PCR reads with MiXCR, one row per CDR3 protein. The sample yields 370,000 or so distinct CDR3 sequences, roughly 13% seen once. The sample consisted of blood. This receptor was obtained from a man aged 25 to 45 with Graves' hyperthyroidism that later progressed to Graves' ophthalmopathy.

CDR3 bases: TGTGCCAGCAGTCTAAGCGGGGGGGCCATTCATGAGCAGTTCTTC. Amino acid sequence: CASSLSGGAIHEQFF. This sequence joins TRBV9 and TRBJ2-1; 10 bases match TRBD2. The junction had 10 bases not matched to a gene; V was cut back by 5 bases and J by 8 bases. CDR1 SGDLS and CDR2 YYNGEE come from the germline V gene. This CDR3 has 15 residues.